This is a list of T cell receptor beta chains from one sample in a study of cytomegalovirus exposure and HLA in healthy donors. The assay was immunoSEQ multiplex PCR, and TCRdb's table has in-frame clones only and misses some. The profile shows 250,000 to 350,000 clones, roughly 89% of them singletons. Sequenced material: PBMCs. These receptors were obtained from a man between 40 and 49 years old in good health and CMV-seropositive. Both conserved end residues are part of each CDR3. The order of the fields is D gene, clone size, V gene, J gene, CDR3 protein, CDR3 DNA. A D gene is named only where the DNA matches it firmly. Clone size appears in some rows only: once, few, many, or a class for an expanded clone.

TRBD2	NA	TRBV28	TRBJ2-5	CASSAASGEGGEQYF	TGTGCCAGCAGTGCAGCTAGCGGGGAAGGGGGGGAGCAGTACTTC
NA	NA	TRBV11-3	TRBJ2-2	CASSLVTGSGELFF	TGTGCCAGCAGCTTAGTTACAGGGTCCGGGGAGCTGTTTTTT
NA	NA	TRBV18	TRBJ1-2	CASSIGTLYGYTF	TGTGCCAGCTCAATCGGGACATTGTATGGCTACACCTTC
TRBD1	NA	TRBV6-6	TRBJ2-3	CASEGAHSDTQYF	TGTGCCAGCGAGGGGGCGCATTCAGATACGCAGTATTTT
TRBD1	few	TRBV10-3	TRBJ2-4	CASEDRVTNIQYF	TGTGCCAGTGAGGACAGGGTGACGAACATTCAGTACTTC
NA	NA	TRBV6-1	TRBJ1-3	CASSETDSGNTIYF	TGTGCCAGCAGTGAAACAGACTCTGGAAACACCATATATTTT
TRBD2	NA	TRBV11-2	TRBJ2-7	CASSPPPGTSGIYEQYF	TGTGCCAGCAGCCCACCCCCCGGGACTAGCGGGATCTACGAGCAGTACTTC
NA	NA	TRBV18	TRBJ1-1	CASLPRGTTEAFF	TGTGCCAGCTTACCCAGGGGTACCACTGAAGCTTTCTTT
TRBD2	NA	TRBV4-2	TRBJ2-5	CASSQADRYSGRQQETQYF	TGTGCCAGCAGCCAAGCCGACCGTTATAGCGGGAGACAACAAGAGACCCAGTACTTC
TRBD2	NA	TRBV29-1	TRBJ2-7	CSVEDGRAHYEQYF	TGCAGCGTTGAAGACGGGAGGGCCCACTACGAGCAGTACTTC
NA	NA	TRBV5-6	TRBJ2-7	CASSSLGEGADEQYF	TGTGCCAGCAGCTCCCTAGGGGAAGGGGCGGACGAGCAGTACTTC
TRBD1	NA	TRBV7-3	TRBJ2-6	CASRGTDNSGANVLTF	TGTGCCAGCAGGGGGACAGACAACTCTGGGGCCAACGTCCTGACTTTC
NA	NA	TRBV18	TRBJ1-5	CASSFGQHSNQPQHF	TGTGCCAGCTCGTTCGGACAGCATAGCAATCAGCCCCAGCATTTT
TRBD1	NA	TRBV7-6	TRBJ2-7	CASSLARTGTGYEQYF	TGTGCCAGCAGCTTAGCTAGGACAGGGACTGGCTACGAGCAGTACTTC
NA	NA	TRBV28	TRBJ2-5	CASSSAGYQETQYF	TGTGCCAGCAGTTCGGCAGGGTACCAAGAGACCCAGTACTTC
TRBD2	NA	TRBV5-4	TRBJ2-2	CAGSLGVAGVTDGELFF	TGTGCCGGCAGCTTGGGGGTAGCGGGAGTAACTGACGGGGAGCTGTTTTTT
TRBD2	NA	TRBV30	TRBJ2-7	CAWSRGLAGGLSYEQYF	TGTGCCTGGAGTAGAGGACTAGCGGGAGGATTATCCTACGAGCAGTACTTC
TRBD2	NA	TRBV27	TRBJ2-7	CASSLAGGEQYF	TGTGCCAGCAGTTTAGCGGGAGGCGAGCAGTACTTC
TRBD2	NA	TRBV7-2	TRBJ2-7	CASSSGLPRRGEQYF	TGTGCCAGCAGCTCGGGACTACCCCGGAGGGGCGAGCAGTACTTC
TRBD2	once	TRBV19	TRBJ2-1	CASSIGSGLAGYNEQFF	TGTGCCAGTAGTATAGGGTCGGGACTAGCGGGCTACAATGAGCAGTTCTTC
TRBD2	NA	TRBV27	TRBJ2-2	CASSLLPGGGGELFF	TGTGCCAGCAGTTTATTACCGGGGGGAGGCGGGGAGCTGTTTTTT
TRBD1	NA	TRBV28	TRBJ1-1	CASSLGQGKAFF	TGTGCCAGCAGTTTGGGACAGGGCAAAGCTTTCTTT
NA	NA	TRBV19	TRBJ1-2	CASSIQGRAGYTF	TGTGCCAGTAGTATTCAGGGGCGGGCTGGCTACACCTTC
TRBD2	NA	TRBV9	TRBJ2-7	CASSGRGSYEQYF	TGTGCCAGCAGCGGGCGGGGGTCTTACGAGCAGTACTTC
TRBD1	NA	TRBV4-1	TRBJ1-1	CASSQDITGVPEAFF	TGCGCCAGCAGCCAAGATATAACAGGGGTTCCTGAAGCTTTCTTT
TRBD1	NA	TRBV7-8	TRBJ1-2	CASSSRTGQGGYTF	TGTGCCAGCAGCTCCCGGACAGGGCAAGGTGGCTACACCTTC
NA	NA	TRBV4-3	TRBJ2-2	CASSQDRAGELFF	TGCGCCAGCAGCCAAGACAGGGCCGGGGAGCTGTTTTTT
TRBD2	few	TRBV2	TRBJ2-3	CASSDGGRLGDTQYF	TGTGCCAGCAGTGACGGCGGGAGGCTGGGAGATACGCAGTATTTT
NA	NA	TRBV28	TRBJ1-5	CASSLAPLGTHNQPQHF	TGTGCCAGCAGTCTTGCACCGTTGGGGACTCACAATCAGCCCCAGCATTTT
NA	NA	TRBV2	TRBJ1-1	CASIRGTEAFF	TGTGCCAGCATACGGGGGACTGAAGCTTTCTTT
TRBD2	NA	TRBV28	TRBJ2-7	CASRGPSGIGEQYF	TGTGCCAGCAGGGGCCCTAGCGGGATAGGGGAGCAGTACTTC
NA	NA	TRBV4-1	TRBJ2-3	CASSLQGAGKTDTQYF	TGCGCCAGCAGCCTCCAAGGGGCGGGGAAGACAGATACGCAGTATTTT
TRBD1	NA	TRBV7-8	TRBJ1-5	CASSSRGQGLNQPQHF	TGTGCCAGCAGCTCCCGGGGACAGGGGTTAAATCAGCCCCAGCATTTT
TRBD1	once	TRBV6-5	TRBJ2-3	CASSSWGQGGTDTQYF	TGTGCCAGCAGTTCTTGGGGACAGGGGGGCACAGATACGCAGTATTTT
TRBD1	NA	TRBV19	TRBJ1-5	CASTFRTGGGNQPQHF	TGTGCCAGTACCTTCCGGACAGGGGGCGGCAATCAGCCCCAGCATTTT
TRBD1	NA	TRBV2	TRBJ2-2	CASSLDRGAGELFF	TGTGCCAGCAGTCTGGACAGGGGCGCCGGGGAGCTGTTTTTT
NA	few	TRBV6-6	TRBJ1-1	CASGAGGNTEAFF	TGTGCCAGCGGGGCGGGGGGAAACACTGAAGCTTTCTTT
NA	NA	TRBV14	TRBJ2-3	CASREGDTQYF	TGTGCCAGCAGAGAGGGAGATACGCAGTATTTT
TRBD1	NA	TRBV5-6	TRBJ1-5	CASSFVTGGWPQHF	TGTGCCAGCAGCTTCGTGACAGGGGGCTGGCCCCAGCATTTT
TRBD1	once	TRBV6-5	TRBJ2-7	CASSYGTGGSSYEQYF	TGTGCCAGCAGTTATGGGACAGGGGGGAGCTCCTACGAGCAGTACTTC
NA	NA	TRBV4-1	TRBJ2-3	CASSQGLAHTDTQYF	TGCGCCAGCAGCCAAGGACTGGCGCACACAGATACGCAGTATTTT